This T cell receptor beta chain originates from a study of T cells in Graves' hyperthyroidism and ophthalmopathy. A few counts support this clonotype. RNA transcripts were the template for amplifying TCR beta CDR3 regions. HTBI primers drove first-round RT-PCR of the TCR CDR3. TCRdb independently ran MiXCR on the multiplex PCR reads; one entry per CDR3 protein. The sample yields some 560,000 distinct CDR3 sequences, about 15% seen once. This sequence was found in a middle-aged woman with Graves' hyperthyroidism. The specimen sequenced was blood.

The CDR3 loop is CASSFGQLSGSSQFF. In nucleotides, the CDR3 is TGTGCCAGCAGTTTTGGTCAACTTAGCGGGAGTTCACAGTTCTTC. The chain links TRBV27 to TRBJ2-1; 9 nucleotides agree with TRBD2. J was trimmed by 13 bases and V by 3 bases; bases with no gene match: 13. The CDR3 is 15 amino acids. In germline, CDR1 is MNHEY, CDR2 SMNVEV (reference sequence).